The 14 T cell receptor beta chains in this list originate from one sample, sequenced in a study of PD-1 blockade in classical Hodgkin lymphoma. Each and every patient relapsed after autologous stem cell transplantation, and patients got differing brentuximab vedotin exposure. Some clones are missing from TCRdb's copy, which holds only in-frame ones; the method was immunoSEQ multiplex PCR. The table shows tens of thousands of clones, with approximately 70% occurring only once. The specimen comprised peripheral blood mononuclear cells (PBMCs), sampled at baseline. The receptors derive from a human donor with classical Hodgkin lymphoma.

The CDR3 DNA follows: TGCGCCAGCAGCCAAGGGAGTCAGGATGGCACCATATATTTT. This translates into CASSQGSQDGTIYF. The V gene is TRBV4-1, the J gene TRBJ1-3, with D uncertain. CDR1 and CDR2 from the germline V gene are MGHRA and YSYEKL. CDR3 length equals 14 residues. V was pared by 1 base and J by 9 bases, with 13 bases between.

The V gene is TRBV11-2, the J gene TRBJ2-7; D is undetermined. The ends were cut back, 0 bases at V and 3 bases at J, with 12 bases in the middle. The germline gives CDR1 SGHAT, CDR2 FQNNGV. There are 15 residues in the CDR3. The CDR3 here is CASSLDPTAFYEQYF. CDR3 DNA sequence: TGTGCCAGCAGCTTAGATCCAACAGCATTCTACGAGCAGTACTTC. The full variable domain, rest sourced from reference TRBV11-2 and TRBJ2-7, is EAGVAQSPRYKIIEKRQSVAFWCNPISGHATLYWYQQILGQGPKLLIQFQNNGVVDDSQLPKDRFSAERLKGVDSTLKIQPAKLEDSAVYLCASSLDPTAFYEQYFGPGTRLTVT.

This clone is a singleton in its sample. V and J are TRBV7-2 and TRBJ2-1; TRBD2 matches at 11 bases. The CDR3 totals 16 residues. Germline CDR1 and CDR2: SGHTA and FQGNSA. V shed 3 bases, J shed 8 bases, and the junction held 9 bases outside the gene matches. This chain's CDR3 is CASSFYTSGGLDEQFF. The CDR3 region has the DNA TGTGCCAGCAGCTTTTATACTAGCGGGGGATTGGATGAGCAGTTCTTC.

In its sample, this clone was seen once. The gene calls are TRBV9 and TRBJ1-2; no definite D call. Trimming pared 0 bases from V and 2 bases from J, leaving 8 bases between. The CDR3 covers 14 residues. Germline values: CDR1 SGDLS, CDR2 YYNGEE. CDR3 DNA: TGTGCCAGCAGCGTAGCTGGGGAAAACTATGGCTACACCTTC. Translation gives CASSVAGENYGYTF. The complete variable domain, with remaining parts taken from reference TRBV9 and TRBJ1-2, reads DSGVTQTPKHLITATGQRVTLRCSPRSGDLSVYWYQQSLDQGLQFLIQYYNGEERAKGNILERFSAQQFPDLHSELNLSSLELGDSALYFCASSVAGENYGYTFGSGTRLTVV.

The chain has TRBV30 and TRBJ2-3, with 11 bases lining up with TRBD2. Germline loops: CDR1 GTSNPN, CDR2 SVGIG (reference sequence). The CDR3 length is 14 residues. Unmatched junction bases numbered 4, after V lost 0 bases and J lost 8 bases. The CDR3 sequence is CAWSVGLAGGTQYF. CDR3 bases: TGTGCCTGGAGTGTAGGGCTAGCGGGAGGTACGCAGTATTTT.

J is TRBJ1-2 and V is TRBV19; D gene uncertain. Germline values: CDR1 LNHDA, CDR2 SQIVND (reference sequence). V lost 3 bases and J 5 bases, leaving 10 bases between the germline ends. This CDR3 region has 13 residues. For the CDR3, the DNA is TGTGCCAGTAGTATTGAGGTATTGTATGGCTACACCTTC. Protein product: CASSIEVLYGYTF.

V is TRBV6-5 and J is TRBJ2-7, with 8 bases matching TRBD1. The V gene end was trimmed by 2 bases and the J gene end by 6 bases; junction bases not matched to a gene: 3. This CDR3 is 13 amino acids long. CDR1 and CDR2 (germline): MNHEY, SVGAGI. Written as DNA, the CDR3 is TGTGCCAGCAGTTACCTTGACAGGGGCGAGCAGTACTTC. Protein: CASSYLDRGEQYF.

Only a few counts were recorded for this clone. The chain recombines TRBV18 with TRBJ1-2; D uncertain. V was pared by 2 bases and J by 8 bases, with 9 bases between. The CDR3 has 12 residues. Germline loops: CDR1 KGHSH, CDR2 LQKENI. The CDR3: CASSPGGDGYTF. CDR3 DNA sequence: TGTGCCAGCTCACCAGGCGGCGACGGCTACACCTTC.

This clone was counted only a few times. The chain employs TRBV4-2 and TRBJ2-3; D might be TRBD2 (6 bases). The CDR3 sequence is 14 residues long. Germline CDR1 and CDR2: LGHNA and YNFKEQ. The ends were cut back, 2 bases at V and 5 bases at J, with 11 bases in the middle. The CDR3, as DNA: TGTGCCAGCAGCCAAAAGGACTACCAAGATACGCAGTATTTT. Its protein is CASSQKDYQDTQYF.

The V call is TRBV5-8, the J call TRBJ1-5; D is perhaps TRBD1 (5 bases). The CDR3 spans 12 residues. Trimming stripped 4 bases from V and 9 bases from J, with 11 bases between. In germline, CDR1 is SGHTS, CDR2 YDEGEE. The CDR3 nucleotides are TGTGCCAGCAGCGGGGGGGTCGGGCCCCAGCATTTT. It translates to CASSGGVGPQHF.

J is TRBJ2-7 and V is TRBV5-1; D is possibly TRBD2 (5 bases). The germline V gene has CDR1 SGHRS and CDR2 YFSETQ. This CDR3 region has 11 residues. Deletions cut 3 bases from V and 7 bases from J, with 8 bases between. CDR3 amino acids: CASSSPGEQYF. CDR3 bases: TGCGCCAGCAGCTCACCGGGGGAGCAGTACTTC.

V and J are TRBV27 and TRBJ2-2, with D perhaps TRBD2 (6 bases). The ends were cut back, 5 bases at V and 8 bases at J, with 21 bases in the middle. The CDR3 runs to 16 residues. Germline assignment: CDR1 MNHEY and CDR2 SMNVEV (reference sequence). The CDR3 reads CASSIYRDSTEGELFF. The CDR3 nucleotides are TGTGCCAGCAGTATATACCGGGACTCGACCGAGGGGGAGCTGTTTTTT.

This clone was counted once. J is TRBJ1-2 and V is TRBV27, with D hard to call. V dropped 7 bases and J dropped 0 bases, with 9 bases sitting between them. CDR3 length equals 13 residues. Per germline, CDR1 MNHEY and CDR2 SMNVEV (reference sequence). The CDR3 nucleotides are TGTGCCAGCACATCGGATGCTAACTATGGCTACACCTTC. Translation: CASTSDANYGYTF.

The CDR3 is CASSFPGTDVTGELFF. CDR3 nucleotide sequence: TGTGCCAGCAGCTTTCCCGGGACAGATGTCACCGGGGAGCTGTTTTTT. The rearrangement uses TRBV5-5 and TRBJ2-2, with 7 nucleotides matching TRBD1. The CDR3 has 16 residues. Trimming removed 2 bases from V and 4 bases from J; junction bases left unmatched: 8. Per germline, CDR1 SGHKS and CDR2 YYEKEE (reference sequence).